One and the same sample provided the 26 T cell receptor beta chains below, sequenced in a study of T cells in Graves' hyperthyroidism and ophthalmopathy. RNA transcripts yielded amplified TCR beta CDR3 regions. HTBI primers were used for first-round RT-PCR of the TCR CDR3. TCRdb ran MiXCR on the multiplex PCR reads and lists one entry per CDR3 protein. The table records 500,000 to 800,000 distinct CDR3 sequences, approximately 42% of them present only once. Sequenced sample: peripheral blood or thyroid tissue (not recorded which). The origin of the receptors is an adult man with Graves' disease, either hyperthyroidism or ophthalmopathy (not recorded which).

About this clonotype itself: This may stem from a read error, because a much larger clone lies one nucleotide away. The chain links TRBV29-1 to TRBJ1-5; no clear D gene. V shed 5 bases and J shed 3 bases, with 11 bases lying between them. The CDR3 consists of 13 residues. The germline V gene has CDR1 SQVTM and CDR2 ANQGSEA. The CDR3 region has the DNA TGCAGCGTTATAGGCGGAAACAATCAGCCCCAGCATTTT. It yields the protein CSVIGGNNQPQHF.

The CDR3 DNA reads TGCAGCGTTCGACAGGGAAGTTATTCTACAAGGACCTTC. It encodes CSVRQGSYSTRTF. J is TRBJ1-2 and V is TRBV29-1; 7 nucleotides agree with TRBD1. There are 13 residues in the CDR3. With 5 bases clipped from V and 14 bases from J, the junction kept 17 bases outside the gene matches. The germline CDR1 and CDR2 sequences are SQVTM and ANQGSEA.

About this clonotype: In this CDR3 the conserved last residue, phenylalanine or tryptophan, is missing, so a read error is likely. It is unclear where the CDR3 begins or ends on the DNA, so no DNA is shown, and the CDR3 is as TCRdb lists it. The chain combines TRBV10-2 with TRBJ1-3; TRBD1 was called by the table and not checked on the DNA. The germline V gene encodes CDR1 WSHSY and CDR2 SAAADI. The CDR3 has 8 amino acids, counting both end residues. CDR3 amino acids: CASSEQGG.

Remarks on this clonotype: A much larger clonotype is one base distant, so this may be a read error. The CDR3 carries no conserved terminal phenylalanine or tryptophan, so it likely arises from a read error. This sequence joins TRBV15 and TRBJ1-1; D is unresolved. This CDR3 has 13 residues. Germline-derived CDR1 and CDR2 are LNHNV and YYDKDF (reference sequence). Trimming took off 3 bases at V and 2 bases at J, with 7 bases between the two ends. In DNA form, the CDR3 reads TGTGCCACCAGCAGTCCATCAAACACTGAAGCTTTCTCT. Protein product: CATSSPSNTEAFS.

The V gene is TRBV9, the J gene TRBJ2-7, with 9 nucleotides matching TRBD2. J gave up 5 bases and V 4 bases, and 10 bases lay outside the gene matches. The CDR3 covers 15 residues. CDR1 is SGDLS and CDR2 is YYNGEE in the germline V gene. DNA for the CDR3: TGTGCCAGCAGCCCGGGGGCGGGAGGGTACCACGAGCAGTACTTC. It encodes CASSPGAGGYHEQYF.

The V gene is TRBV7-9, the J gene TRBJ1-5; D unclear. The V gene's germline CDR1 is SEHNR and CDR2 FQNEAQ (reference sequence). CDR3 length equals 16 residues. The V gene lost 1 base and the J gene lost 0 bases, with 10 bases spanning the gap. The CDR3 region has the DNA TGTGCCAGCAGCTTAGAGTCCGGGGATAGCAATCAGCCCCAGCATTTT. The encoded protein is CASSLESGDSNQPQHF.

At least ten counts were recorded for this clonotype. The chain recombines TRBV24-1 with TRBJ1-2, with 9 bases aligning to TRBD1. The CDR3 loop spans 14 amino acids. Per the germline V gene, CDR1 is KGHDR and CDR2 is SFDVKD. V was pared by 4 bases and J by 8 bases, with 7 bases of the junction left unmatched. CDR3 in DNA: TGTGCCACCAGTGACTCCGGACAGGGGATAGGCTACACCTTC. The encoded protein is CATSDSGQGIGYTF.

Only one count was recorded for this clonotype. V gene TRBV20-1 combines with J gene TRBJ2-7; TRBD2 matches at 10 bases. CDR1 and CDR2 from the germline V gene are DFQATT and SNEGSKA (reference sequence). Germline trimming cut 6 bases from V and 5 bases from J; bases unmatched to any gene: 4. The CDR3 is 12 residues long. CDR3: CSARTSGHEQYF. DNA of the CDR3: TGCAGTGCCAGGACTAGCGGCCACGAGCAGTACTTC.

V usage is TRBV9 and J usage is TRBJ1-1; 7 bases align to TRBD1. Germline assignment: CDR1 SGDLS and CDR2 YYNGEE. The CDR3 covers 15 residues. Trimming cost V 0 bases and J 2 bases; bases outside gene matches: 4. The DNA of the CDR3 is TGTGCCAGCAGCGTAGCTATAGGGGGCAACACTGAAGCTTTCTTT. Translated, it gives CASSVAIGGNTEAFF.

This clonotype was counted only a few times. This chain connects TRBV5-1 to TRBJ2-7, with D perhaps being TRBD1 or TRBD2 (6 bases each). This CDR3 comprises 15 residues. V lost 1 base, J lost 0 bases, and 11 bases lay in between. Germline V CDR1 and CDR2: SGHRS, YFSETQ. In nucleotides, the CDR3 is TGCGCCAGCAGCTTGAGTGGGGGGCTCTCCTACGAGCAGTACTTC. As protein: CASSLSGGLSYEQYF. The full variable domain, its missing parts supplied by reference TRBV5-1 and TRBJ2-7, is KAGVTQTPRYLIKTRGQQVTLSCSPISGHRSVSWYQQTPGQGLQFLFEYFSETQRNKGNFPGRFSGRQFSNSRSEMNVSTLELGDSALYLCASSLSGGLSYEQYFGPGTRLTVT.

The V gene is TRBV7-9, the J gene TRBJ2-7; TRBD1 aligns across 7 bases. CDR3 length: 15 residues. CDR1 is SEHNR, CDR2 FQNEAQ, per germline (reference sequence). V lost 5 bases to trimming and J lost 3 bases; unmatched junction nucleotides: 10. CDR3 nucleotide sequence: TGTGCCAGCAGCCACGGACCGGGACAGAACTACGAGCAGTACTTC. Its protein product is CASSHGPGQNYEQYF. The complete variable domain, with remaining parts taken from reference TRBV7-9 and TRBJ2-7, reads DTGVSQNPRHKITKRGQNVTFRCDPISEHNRLYWYRQTLGQGPEFLTYFQNEAQLEKSRLLSDRFSAERPKGSFSTLEIQRTEQGDSAMYLCASSHGPGQNYEQYFGPGTRLTVT.

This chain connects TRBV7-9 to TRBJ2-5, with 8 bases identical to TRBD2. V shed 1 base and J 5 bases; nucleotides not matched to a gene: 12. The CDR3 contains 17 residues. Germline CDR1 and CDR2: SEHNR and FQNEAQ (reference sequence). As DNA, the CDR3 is TGTGCCAGCAGCTTAGTTTTCGGAGCGGGGGTTGAGGAGACCCAGTACTTC. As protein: CASSLVFGAGVEETQYF. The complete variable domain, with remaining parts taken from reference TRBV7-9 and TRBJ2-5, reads DTGVSQNPRHKITKRGQNVTFRCDPISEHNRLYWYRQTLGQGPEFLTYFQNEAQLEKSRLLSDRFSAERPKGSFSTLEIQRTEQGDSAMYLCASSLVFGAGVEETQYFGPGTRLLVL.

CDR3 bases: TGTGCCACCAGTGGAACGACAGGGGGCTTGGGTCAGCCCCAGCATTTT. Translated, it gives CATSGTTGGLGQPQHF. The V gene is TRBV24-1, the J gene TRBJ1-5; 10 bases are shared with TRBD1. The CDR3 extends over 16 amino acids. Trimming at V came to 5 bases and at J to 6 bases, leaving 9 bases not matched to a gene. The germline V gene has CDR1 KGHDR and CDR2 SFDVKD.

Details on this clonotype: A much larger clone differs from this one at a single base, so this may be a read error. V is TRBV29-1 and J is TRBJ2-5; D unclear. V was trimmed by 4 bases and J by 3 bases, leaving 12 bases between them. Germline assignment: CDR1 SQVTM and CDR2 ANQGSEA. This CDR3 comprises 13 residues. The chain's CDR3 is CSVAGQNEETQYF. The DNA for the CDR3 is TGCAGCGTTGCGGGCCAGAACGAAGAGACCCAGTACTTC.

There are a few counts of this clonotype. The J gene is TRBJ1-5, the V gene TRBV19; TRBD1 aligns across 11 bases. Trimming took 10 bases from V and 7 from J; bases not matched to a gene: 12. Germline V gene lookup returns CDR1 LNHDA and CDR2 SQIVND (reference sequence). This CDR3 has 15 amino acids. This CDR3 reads CATWDRGIVGQPQHF. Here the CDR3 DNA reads TGTGCCACCTGGGACAGGGGGATCGTCGGACAGCCCCAGCATTTT.

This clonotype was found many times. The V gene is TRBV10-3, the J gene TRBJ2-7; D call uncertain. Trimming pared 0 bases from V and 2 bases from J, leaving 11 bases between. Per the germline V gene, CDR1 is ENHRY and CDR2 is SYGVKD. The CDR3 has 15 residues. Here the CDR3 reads CAISESSPPAYEQYF. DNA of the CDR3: TGTGCCATCAGTGAGTCATCGCCGCCGGCCTACGAGCAGTACTTC.

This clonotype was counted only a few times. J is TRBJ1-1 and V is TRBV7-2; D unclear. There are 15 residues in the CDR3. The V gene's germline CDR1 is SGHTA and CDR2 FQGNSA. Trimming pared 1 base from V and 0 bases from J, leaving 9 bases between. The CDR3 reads CASSLGPAMNTEAFF. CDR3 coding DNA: TGTGCCAGCAGCTTAGGTCCGGCTATGAACACTGAAGCTTTCTTT.

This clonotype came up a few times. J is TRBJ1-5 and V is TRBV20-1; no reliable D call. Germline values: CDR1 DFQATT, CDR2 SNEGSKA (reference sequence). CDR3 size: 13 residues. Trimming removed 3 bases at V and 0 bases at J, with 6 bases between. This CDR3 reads CSASRISNQPQHF. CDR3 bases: TGCAGTGCTAGCCGGATTAGCAATCAGCCCCAGCATTTT.

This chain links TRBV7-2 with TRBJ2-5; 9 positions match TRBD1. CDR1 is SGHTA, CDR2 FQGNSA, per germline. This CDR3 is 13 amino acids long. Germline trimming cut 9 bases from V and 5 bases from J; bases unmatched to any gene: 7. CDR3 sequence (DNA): TGTGCCAGTTATAGACAGGGGGGCGAGACCCAGTACTTC. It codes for CASYRQGGETQYF.

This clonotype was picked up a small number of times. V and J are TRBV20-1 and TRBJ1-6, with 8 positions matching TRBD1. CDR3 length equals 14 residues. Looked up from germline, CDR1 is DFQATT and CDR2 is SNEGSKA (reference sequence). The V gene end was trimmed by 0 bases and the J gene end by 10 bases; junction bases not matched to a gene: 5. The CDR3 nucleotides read TGCAGTGCTAGAGATACAGGGGGGGGATCACCCCTCCACTTT. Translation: CSARDTGGGSPLHF.

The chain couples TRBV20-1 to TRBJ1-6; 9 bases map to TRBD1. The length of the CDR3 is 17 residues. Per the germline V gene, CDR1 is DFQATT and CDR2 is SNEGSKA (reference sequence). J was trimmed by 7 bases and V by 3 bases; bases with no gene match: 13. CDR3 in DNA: TGCAGTGCTAGGGAGCCTATAGCGGGACAGGGAAATTCACCCCTCCACTTT. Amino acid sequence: CSAREPIAGQGNSPLHF.

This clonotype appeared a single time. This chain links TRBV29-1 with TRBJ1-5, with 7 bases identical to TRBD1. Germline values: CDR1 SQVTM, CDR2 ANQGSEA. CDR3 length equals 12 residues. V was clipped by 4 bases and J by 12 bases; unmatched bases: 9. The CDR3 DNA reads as TGCAGCGTTGGGGTGACGGGGACAGACCAGCATTTT. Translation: CSVGVTGTDQHF.

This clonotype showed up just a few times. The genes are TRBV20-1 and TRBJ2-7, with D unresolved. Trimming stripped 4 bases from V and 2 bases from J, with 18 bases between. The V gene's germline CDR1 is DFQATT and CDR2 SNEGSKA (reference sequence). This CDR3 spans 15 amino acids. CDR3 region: CSAMRGWTDTYEQYF. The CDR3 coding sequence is TGCAGTGCTATGCGTGGTTGGACCGACACCTACGAGCAGTACTTC.

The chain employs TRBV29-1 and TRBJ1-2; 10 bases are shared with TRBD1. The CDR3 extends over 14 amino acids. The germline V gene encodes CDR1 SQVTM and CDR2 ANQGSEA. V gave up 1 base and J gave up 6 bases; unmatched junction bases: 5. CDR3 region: CSVEGTGGTDGYTF. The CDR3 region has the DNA TGCAGCGTTGAAGGGACAGGGGGGACCGATGGCTACACCTTC.

The CDR3 is CSARDSRAASPEAFF. The CDR3 bases are TGCAGTGCTAGAGATTCGAGGGCAGCGTCCCCTGAAGCTTTCTTT. This chain joins TRBV20-1 and TRBJ1-1, with D unresolved. V lost 0 bases, J lost 6 bases, and 17 bases lay in between. There are 15 residues in the CDR3. Germline assignment: CDR1 DFQATT and CDR2 SNEGSKA (reference sequence).

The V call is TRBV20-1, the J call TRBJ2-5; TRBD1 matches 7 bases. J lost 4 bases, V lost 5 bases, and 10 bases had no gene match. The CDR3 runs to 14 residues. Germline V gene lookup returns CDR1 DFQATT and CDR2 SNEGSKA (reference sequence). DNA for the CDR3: TGCAGTGCTGTCCACAGGGGCGGCCTAGAGACCCAGTACTTC. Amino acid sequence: CSAVHRGGLETQYF.